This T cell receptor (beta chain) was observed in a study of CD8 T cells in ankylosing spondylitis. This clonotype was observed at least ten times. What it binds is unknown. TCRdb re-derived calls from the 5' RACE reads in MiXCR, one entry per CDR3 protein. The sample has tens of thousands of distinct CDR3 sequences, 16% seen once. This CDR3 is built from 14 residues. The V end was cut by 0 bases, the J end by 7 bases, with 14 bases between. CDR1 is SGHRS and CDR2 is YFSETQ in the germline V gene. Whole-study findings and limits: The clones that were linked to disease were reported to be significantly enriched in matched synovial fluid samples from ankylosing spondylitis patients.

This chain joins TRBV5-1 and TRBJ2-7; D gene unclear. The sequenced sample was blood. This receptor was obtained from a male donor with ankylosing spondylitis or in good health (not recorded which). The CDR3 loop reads CASSLVSPADEQYF. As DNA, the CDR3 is TGCGCCAGCAGCTTGGTTTCTCCTGCTGATGAGCAGTACTTC. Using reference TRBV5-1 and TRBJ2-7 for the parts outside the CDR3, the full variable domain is KAGVTQTPRYLIKTRGQQVTLSCSPISGHRSVSWYQQTPGQGLQFLFEYFSETQRNKGNFPGRFSGRQFSNSRSEMNVSTLELGDSALYLCASSLVSPADEQYFGPGTRLTVT.